The 15 T cell receptor beta chains below were found in one sample sequenced in a study of blood T cell repertoires in COVID-19 (dated by TCRdb to 2018 to 2021). Receptors were amplified or captured by the immunoSEQ multiplex PCR assay. TCRdb holds this immuneACCESS table with in-frame rearrangements only. Some clones are missing; in checked studies, unresolved V genes explain under half, and the rest has no known cause. The sample profile shows about 480,000 clones; 85% to 90% of them were found once. 0.9% of the sample goes to the ten largest clones. The sequenced material came from peripheral blood. These TCRs come from a young man with COVID-19, enrolled during active disease.

V usage is TRBV2 and J usage is TRBJ2-2, with TRBD2 as a possible D gene (7 bases). CDR3 length equals 17 residues. With 6 bases removed from V and 3 bases from J, the gap between germline ends came to 20 bases. Looked up from germline, CDR1 is SNHLY and CDR2 is FYNNEI. CDR3 nucleotide sequence: TGTGCCAGCAGCGTCGTGGGGCGGGGGCCCGACACCGGGGAGCTGTTTTTT. It translates to CASSVVGRGPDTGELFF.

The genes are TRBV7-3 and TRBJ2-5; TRBD2 matches at 8 bases. The CDR3 consists of 15 residues. The V gene end was trimmed by 0 bases and the J gene end by 2 bases; junction bases not matched to a gene: 2. Germline V gives CDR1 SGHTA, CDR2 FQGTGA. The DNA for the CDR3 is TGTGCCAGCAGCTTAACTAGCGGGATTCAAGAGACCCAGTACTTC. Protein product: CASSLTSGIQETQYF.

With regard to this clone: Other DNA sequences in the sample encode the same CDR3. Here the CDR3 DNA reads TGTGCCAGCAGCTTAGGACAGCCTTACGAGCAGTACTTC. It translates to CASSLGQPYEQYF. V gene TRBV7-8 combines with J gene TRBJ2-7; weak D call: TRBD1 (5 bases). The V and J ends lost 1 base and 4 bases respectively, with 8 bases between them. The CDR3 runs 13 residues. Germline loops: CDR1 SGHVS, CDR2 FQNEAQ.

The chain employs TRBV12-5 and TRBJ2-2; 8 nucleotides agree with TRBD1. The CDR3 consists of 17 residues. The V segment lost 3 bases and the J segment 5 bases; nucleotides outside the gene matches: 11. The germline CDR1 and CDR2 sequences are LGHNT and FRNRAP. The CDR3 region is CASGFIIGQGWTGELFF. The CDR3 nucleotides read TGTGCTAGTGGTTTTATTATAGGACAGGGTTGGACCGGGGAGCTGTTTTTT. The variable domain in full, completed from reference TRBV12-5 and TRBJ2-2, reads DARVTQTPRHKVTEMGQEVTMRCQPILGHNTVFWYRQTMMQGLELLAYFRNRAPLDDSGMPKDRFSAEMPDATLATLKIQPSEPRDSAVYFCASGFIIGQGWTGELFFGEGSRLTVL.

The chain couples TRBV30 to TRBJ1-5; 7 bases fit TRBD1. With V trimmed by 4 bases and J by 2 bases, 8 bases remained unmatched. Per the germline V gene, CDR1 is GTSNPN and CDR2 is SVGIG (reference sequence). The CDR3 runs 15 residues. CDR3 protein: CAWIAQGRGNQPQHF. The CDR3 coding sequence is TGTGCCTGGATCGCACAGGGGAGAGGCAATCAGCCCCAGCATTTT. The full variable domain, rest sourced from reference TRBV30 and TRBJ1-5, is SQTIHQWPATLVQPVGSPLSLECTVEGTSNPNLYWYRQAAGRGLQLLFYSVGIGQISSEVPQNLSASRPQDRQFILSSKKLLLSDSGFYLCAWIAQGRGNQPQHFGDGTRLSIL.

The V and J genes are TRBV19 and TRBJ1-3, with D perhaps TRBD1 (5 bases). This CDR3 is 15 amino acids long. Germline V gene sequence: CDR1 LNHDA, CDR2 SQIVND (reference sequence). V was shortened by 4 bases and J by 5 bases, with 15 bases between the two germline ends. CDR3: CASSNLGGWRNTIYF. CDR3 coding DNA: TGTGCCAGTAGTAATTTGGGGGGATGGAGAAACACCATATATTTT.

The rearrangement links TRBV5-5 to TRBJ2-1; 11 bases align to TRBD2. The CDR3 is made up of 16 amino acids. V was pared by 1 base and J by 7 bases, with 7 bases of the junction left unmatched. CDR1 is SGHKS and CDR2 is YYEKEE in the germline V gene (reference sequence). The CDR3 reads CASSLILAGGGNEQFF. The CDR3 DNA reads as TGTGCCAGCAGCTTGATTCTAGCGGGAGGCGGAAATGAGCAGTTCTTC.

The chain uses TRBV10-1 and TRBJ1-1, with 7 bases matching TRBD1. Germline CDR1 and CDR2: WNHNN and SYGVQD (reference sequence). The CDR3 contains 15 residues. The V segment lost 3 bases and the J segment 6 bases; nucleotides outside the gene matches: 10. In nucleotides, the CDR3 is TGCGCCAGCAGTGACCCTGGGACAGCGGGCGCTGAAGCTTTCTTT. It translates to CASSDPGTAGAEAFF.

The genes are TRBV11-3 and TRBJ2-3; no clear D. Germline V gives CDR1 SGHNT, CDR2 YENEEA. V was clipped by 5 bases and J by 4 bases, with 7 bases between them. The CDR3 is 12 residues long. Here the CDR3 DNA reads TGTGCCAGCAGCCCCGCGGCAGATACGCAGTATTTT. Its protein product is CASSPAADTQYF. Drawing the rest from reference TRBV11-3 and TRBJ2-3, the complete variable domain is EAGVVQSPRYKIIEKKQPVAFWCNPISGHNTLYWYLQNLGQGPELLIRYENEEAVDDSQLPKDRFSAERLKGVDSTLKIQPAELGDSAVYLCASSPAADTQYFGPGTRLTVL.

The rearrangement uses TRBV7-9 and TRBJ2-1, with D perhaps matching TRBD2 (6 bases). Germline V CDR1 and CDR2: SEHNR, FQNEAQ (reference sequence). The V end was cut by 5 bases, the J end by 9 bases, with 11 bases between. CDR3 size: 12 residues. The CDR3 here is CASSRTIPEQFF. The CDR3 region has the DNA TGTGCCAGCAGCAGGACTATTCCTGAGCAGTTCTTC.

For this clone: In the same sample, other DNA sequences code for this CDR3. V gene TRBV24-1 combines with J gene TRBJ2-3, with a weak D call TRBD1 (6 bases). The CDR3 is 11 residues long. Per the germline V gene, CDR1 is KGHDR and CDR2 is SFDVKD. Trimming took 7 bases from V and 5 from J, leaving 6 bases between them. The CDR3 loop reads CATRQGDTQYF. The CDR3, as DNA: TGTGCCACCAGACAGGGAGATACGCAGTATTTT.

This rearrangement joins TRBV14 to TRBJ2-7, with 9 nucleotides matching TRBD1. The CDR3 length is 14 residues. The germline V gene encodes CDR1 SGHDN and CDR2 FVKESK. V lost 5 bases and J lost 5; bases outside the gene matches: 7. CDR3 sequence (DNA): TGTGCCAGCAGCTCGCGGACAGGGGAGAACGAGCAGTACTTC. This sequence encodes CASSSRTGENEQYF.

For the CDR3, the DNA is TGTGCCAGCAGTTCACAGGGGTTATTCTCCTACGAGCAGTACTTC. Its translation is CASSSQGLFSYEQYF. This sequence joins TRBV27 and TRBJ2-7; 7 bases are a match to TRBD1. This CDR3 is 15 amino acids long. Trimming took 4 bases from V and 0 from J; bases not matched to a gene: 6. Germline-derived CDR1 and CDR2 are MNHEY and SMNVEV (reference sequence).

The gene calls are TRBV2 and TRBJ2-5; D perhaps matches TRBD2 (5 bases). The CDR3 loop spans 16 amino acids. Looked up from germline, CDR1 is SNHLY and CDR2 is FYNNEI. Trimming cost V 4 bases and J 5 bases, with 20 bases left between them. The CDR3 region has the DNA TGTGCCAGCAGTGGATTAATCGGGGAGCGTGGGGAGACCCAGTACTTC. Encoded protein: CASSGLIGERGETQYF.

This chain uses TRBV28 with TRBJ2-1, with D maybe TRBD2 (5 bases). Germline loops: CDR1 MDHEN, CDR2 SYDVKM. The CDR3 totals 17 residues. V dropped 6 bases and J dropped 4 bases, with 22 bases sitting between them. CDR3 residues: CASSPSGRAQTYNEQFF. The CDR3 DNA reads TGTGCCAGCAGCCCGTCCGGGCGGGCCCAGACGTACAATGAGCAGTTCTTC.